This T cell receptor beta chain came from a study of regulatory T cells in long-lasting Graves disease. Documented time point: newly diagnosed GD, antithyroid drugs for less than 3 months. PBMCs were the source of the RNA used for TCR sequencing. Combining iRepertoire HTBI primers with Arm-PCR of CDR3 regions, the authors built TCR beta libraries. TCRdb called the multiplex PCR reads again in MiXCR, with one record for every CDR3 protein. This sample has about 380,000 distinct CDR3 sequences, with roughly 16% found just once. As for this clonotype: Since a much larger clone is just one base distant, this may be a read error.

The sequences come from peripheral blood mononuclear cells (PBMCs), collected at new diagnosis, from a patient treated with antithyroid drugs. This clonotype was obtained from a female donor with Graves disease.

The CDR3 region has the DNA TGTGCCAGCAGTCGAGGGGGGTCCTCCGAGCAGTTCTTC. This sequence encodes CASSRGGSSEQFF. The chain joins TRBV27 to TRBJ2-1, with D perhaps assigned TRBD1 or TRBD2 (6 bases each). In germline, CDR1 is MNHEY, CDR2 SMNVEV (reference sequence). Deletions cut 5 bases from V and 10 bases from J, with 15 bases between. The CDR3 is 13 amino acids.